Below, 25 T cell receptor beta chains from the same sample are listed, as sequenced in a study of HIV-infected patients and healthy controls. One entry per CDR3 protein results from TCRdb running MiXCR on the 5' RACE reads. The sample records about 70,000 distinct CDR3 sequences, roughly a sixth being singletons. Sample: CD4+ T cells from blood. These receptors originate from a human donor in good health.

This clonotype was picked up a small number of times. V and J are TRBV19 and TRBJ1-2; D unresolved. This CDR3 is built from 14 residues. Germline lookup yields CDR1 LNHDA and CDR2 SQIVND (reference sequence). Deletions cut 2 bases from V and 7 bases from J, with 14 bases between. CDR3: CASSISPGALGYTF. The CDR3 coding sequence is TGTGCCAGTAGTATATCCCCGGGCGCCCTTGGCTACACCTTC. Based on the CDR3 plus reference TRBV19 and TRBJ1-2, the full variable domain is DGGITQSPKYLFRKEGQNVTLSCEQNLNHDAMYWYRQDPGQGLRLIYYSQIVNDFQKGDIAEGYSVSREKKESFPLTVTSAQKNPTAFYLCASSISPGALGYTFGSGTRLTVV.

This clonotype was counted many times. The chain has TRBV28 and TRBJ1-2; D is uncertain. Trimming left V 2 bases short and J 8 bases short, with 12 bases between. Germline lookup yields CDR1 MDHEN and CDR2 SYDVKM. There are 13 residues in the CDR3. CDR3 region: CASSLTTGRGYTF. The CDR3 DNA follows: TGTGCCAGCAGTTTAACTACCGGAAGGGGCTACACCTTC.

This chain connects TRBV5-4 to TRBJ2-7; 9 bases fit TRBD2. The CDR3 contains 15 residues. Germline lookup yields CDR1 SGHNT and CDR2 YYREEE (reference sequence). Germline trimming cut 5 bases from V and 2 bases from J; bases unmatched to any gene: 8. The CDR3 nucleotides read TGTGCCAGCAGACCGGCGGGAGGGACTCCCTACGAGCAGTACTTC. It yields the protein CASRPAGGTPYEQYF.

This clonotype was counted only a few times. The chain joins TRBV3-1 to TRBJ1-6; maybe TRBD1 (5 bases). There are 15 residues in the CDR3. V was clipped by 4 bases and J by 7 bases, with 14 bases between them. In germline, CDR1 is LGHDT, CDR2 YNNKEL (reference sequence). The CDR3 reads CASSPKGRRNSPLHF. The CDR3 region has the DNA TGTGCCAGCAGCCCCAAGGGGCGGAGAAATTCACCCCTCCACTTT.

This rearrangement joins TRBV12-3 or TRBV12-4 to TRBJ1-2, with D maybe TRBD1 (6 bases). The CDR3 runs to 15 residues. V was pared by 5 bases and J by 4 bases, with 17 bases between. The CDR3 sequence is CASSPWTAPGYGYTF. In nucleotides, the CDR3 is TGTGCCAGCAGTCCCTGGACAGCGCCAGGCTATGGCTACACCTTC.

This clonotype was seen ten or more times. This chain joins TRBV18 and TRBJ2-5; D may be TRBD2 (6 bases). Germline CDR1 KGHSH, CDR2 LQKENI. This CDR3 comprises 14 residues. Trimming shortened V by 3 bases and J by 7 bases, and 15 bases separated the two germline ends. The CDR3 reads CASSPPAGPGTQYF. CDR3 coding DNA: TGTGCCAGCTCACCGCCGGCGGGGCCGGGGACCCAGTACTTC.

This clonotype was seen ten or more times. V and J are TRBV5-1 and TRBJ1-1; a weak D match, TRBD1 (6 bases). CDR3 length equals 13 residues. Deletions cut 7 bases from V and 0 bases from J, with 10 bases between. Germline CDR1 is SGHRS and CDR2 is YFSETQ. For the CDR3, the DNA is TGCGCCAGCGCGGACAGAATGAACACTGAAGCTTTCTTT. This codes for CASADRMNTEAFF.

Only a few counts were recorded for this clonotype. The CDR3 spells CASSLAIRNEKLFF. CDR3 nucleotide sequence: TGTGCCAGCAGCTTAGCAATCAGAAATGAAAAACTGTTTTTT. The chain is built from TRBV7-9 and TRBJ1-4, with D unclear. CDR3 length: 14 amino acids. V shed 0 bases and J shed 5 bases, with 7 bases lying between them. Looked up from germline, CDR1 is SEHNR and CDR2 is FQNEAQ (reference sequence). The whole variable domain, filled in from reference TRBV7-9 and TRBJ1-4, reads DTGVSQNPRHKITKRGQNVTFRCDPISEHNRLYWYRQTLGQGPEFLTYFQNEAQLEKSRLLSDRFSAERPKGSFSTLEIQRTEQGDSAMYLCASSLAIRNEKLFFGSGTQLSVL.

This clonotype was seen repeatedly, ten times or more. V and J are TRBV7-2 and TRBJ2-3, with 10 bases matching TRBD2. V was pared by 3 bases and J by 4 bases, with 7 bases of the junction left unmatched. The CDR3 contains 16 residues. Germline-derived CDR1 and CDR2 are SGHTA and FQGNSA. As DNA, the CDR3 is TGTGCCAGCAGCTTTACTAGCGGGGAGACAGCAGATACGCAGTATTTT. Translating it yields CASSFTSGETADTQYF.

This sequence joins TRBV5-1 and TRBJ2-1, with D perhaps TRBD2 (6 bases). The CDR3 is made up of 14 amino acids. Per the germline V gene, CDR1 is SGHRS and CDR2 is YFSETQ. Trimming removed 3 bases at V and 5 bases at J, with 12 bases between. In nucleotides, the CDR3 is TGCGCCAGCAGCTCAAAGACTAGGGACAATGAGCAGTTCTTC. It yields the protein CASSSKTRDNEQFF.

The V and J genes are TRBV18 and TRBJ2-1; TRBD2 matches at 10 bases. Per the germline V gene, CDR1 is KGHSH and CDR2 is LQKENI. This CDR3 has 18 residues. V lost 3 bases, J lost 7 bases, and 15 bases stayed unmatched. The chain's CDR3 is CASSPKGLAESPGNEQFF. CDR3 in DNA: TGTGCCAGCTCACCGAAAGGACTAGCGGAGTCCCCGGGGAATGAGCAGTTCTTC.

The chain uses TRBV11-2 and TRBJ1-4; D remains unclear. The CDR3 extends over 14 amino acids. Looked up from germline, CDR1 is SGHAT and CDR2 is FQNNGV. V was pared by 5 bases and J by 8 bases, with 15 bases between. CDR3 DNA sequence: TGTGCCAGCAGCCCGATGGGCCCTCGGGAAAAACTGTTTTTT. Translating gives CASSPMGPREKLFF.

This chain links TRBV3-1 with TRBJ2-3; TRBD2 matches at 8 bases. Germline V gene sequence: CDR1 LGHDT, CDR2 YNNKEL (reference sequence). The CDR3 is 16 amino acids. The V gene end was trimmed by 5 bases and the J gene end by 2 bases; junction bases not matched to a gene: 9. The CDR3 sequence is CASSAQPSGHTDTQYF. The CDR3 DNA sequence: TGTGCCAGCAGCGCCCAACCTAGCGGGCACACAGATACGCAGTATTTT.

This clonotype is a singleton in its sample. The chain combines TRBV6-2 or TRBV6-3 with TRBJ2-1; TRBD1 agrees at 7 bases. V was pared by 11 bases and J by 8 bases, with 6 bases of the junction left unmatched. Germline V gives CDR1 MNHEY, CDR2 SVGEGT. The CDR3 extends over 11 amino acids. The CDR3: CAVQTGDEQFF. CDR3 DNA: TGTGCCGTACAAACAGGGGATGAGCAGTTCTTC.

The chain employs TRBV28 and TRBJ2-4; D gene uncertain. Germline CDR1 reads MDHEN; CDR2 reads SYDVKM. The CDR3 is made up of 15 amino acids. Trimming stripped 5 bases from V and 0 bases from J, with 11 bases between. For the CDR3, the DNA is TGTGCCAGCAGTGCAACCCGAATAGCCAAAAACATTCAGTACTTC. As protein: CASSATRIAKNIQYF.

There are many counts of this clonotype. For the CDR3, the DNA is TGCAGTGCCAAGAGCCGGGAGGAGACCCAGTACTTC. Its protein is CSAKSREETQYF. The J gene is TRBJ2-5, the V gene TRBV20-1, with a weak D call TRBD2 (6 bases). This CDR3 contains 12 residues. Germline-derived CDR1 and CDR2 are DFQATT and SNEGSKA (reference sequence). V was trimmed by 6 bases and J by 5 bases, leaving 13 bases between them.

In DNA, the CDR3 is TGTGCCAGCAGCTTAGGGGGTCCCGGGTACGAGCAGTACTTC. Translated: CASSLGGPGYEQYF. The chain employs TRBV7-2 and TRBJ2-7; no definite D call. CDR1 and CDR2 (germline): SGHTA, FQGNSA. The V end lost 1 base, the J end lost 4 bases, and 11 bases lay between the germline ends. The CDR3 contains 14 residues.

This sequence joins TRBV7-9 and TRBJ2-4; D gene unclear. CDR1 SEHNR and CDR2 FQNEAQ come from the germline V gene (reference sequence). The CDR3 spans 17 residues. V shed 4 bases and J shed 0 bases, with 16 bases lying between them. The CDR3 loop reads CASSSVVADLAKNIQYF. The DNA of the CDR3 is TGTGCCAGCAGCTCGGTTGTCGCCGACCTAGCCAAAAACATTCAGTACTTC.

J is TRBJ1-5 and V is TRBV9, with a weak D call TRBD1 (5 bases). Germline V gives CDR1 SGDLS, CDR2 YYNGEE. The V gene lost 0 bases and the J gene lost 5 bases, with 9 bases spanning the gap. The CDR3 runs to 14 residues. The CDR3 loop reads CASSVVQGDQPQHF. CDR3 nucleotide sequence: TGTGCCAGCAGCGTAGTCCAGGGCGATCAGCCCCAGCATTTT.

This clonotype was seen repeatedly, ten times or more. The genes are TRBV6-6 and TRBJ1-4; TRBD1 matches 7 bases. This CDR3 is 13 amino acids long. V lost 6 bases and J lost 5; bases outside the gene matches: 3. Germline loops: CDR1 MNHNY, CDR2 SVGAGI (reference sequence). CDR3 coding DNA: TGTGCCAGCAGCATGACAGGGAATGAAAAACTGTTTTTT. It specifies CASSMTGNEKLFF.

This chain links TRBV24-1 with TRBJ2-3, with TRBD2 matching over 10 bases. Per germline, CDR1 KGHDR and CDR2 SFDVKD. J was trimmed by 6 bases and V by 2 bases; bases with no gene match: 7. This CDR3 is 16 amino acids long. CDR3 sequence (DNA): TGTGCCACCAGTGATTCGAAGCGGGGGGGCTTGGATACGCAGTATTTT. Translating gives CATSDSKRGGLDTQYF.

This clonotype was counted between two and nine times. V is TRBV2 and J is TRBJ2-3; D is perhaps TRBD2 (5 bases). This CDR3 spans 14 amino acids. Trimming took off 8 bases at V and 1 base at J, with 13 bases between the two ends. Germline CDR1 reads SNHLY; CDR2 reads FYNNEI. The CDR3 DNA follows: TGTGCCAGCGTCCGAAGCGGCCGCACAGATACGCAGTATTTT. Protein product: CASVRSGRTDTQYF.

This clonotype is labeled as medium-sized. This rearrangement joins TRBV29-1 to TRBJ2-1; D is unresolved. Germline V gene sequence: CDR1 SQVTM, CDR2 ANQGSEA. The CDR3 is 10 amino acids. V was clipped by 3 bases and J by 15 bases, with 12 bases between them. The CDR3 sequence is CSVDLAGPFF. The CDR3 bases are TGCAGCGTTGATTTGGCAGGCCCGTTCTTC.

This clonotype was detected a few times. The rearrangement uses TRBV6-2 or TRBV6-3 and TRBJ1-1; tentatively, D is TRBD1 (5 bases). The CDR3 runs to 13 residues. Germline V gene data show CDR1 as MNHEY and CDR2 as SVGEGT. V gave up 8 bases and J gave up 5 bases, with 15 bases separating them. CDR3 coding DNA: TGTGCCAGCGGGCCTTGGAAGGGGACTGAAGCTTTCTTT. Translated: CASGPWKGTEAFF.

This clonotype was found many times. The rearrangement uses TRBV18 and TRBJ2-7; 7 bases map to TRBD2. There are 15 residues in the CDR3. In germline, CDR1 is KGHSH, CDR2 LQKENI. Trimming cost V 1 base and J 5 bases; bases outside gene matches: 8. The CDR3 is CASSPLGGGSDEQYF. CDR3 DNA sequence: TGTGCCAGCTCACCACTCGGCGGGGGAAGTGACGAGCAGTACTTC.